Listed below are T cell receptor beta chains from one sample, sequenced in a study of long-term antiretroviral therapy in people with HIV. This table comes from immunoSEQ multiplex PCR, and its TCRdb copy is limited to in-frame clones, with some not included. The sample has tens of thousands of clones, approximately 86% seen once; the top ten hold more than 6.5%. The source was unsorted PBMCs, collected 3 years after starting antiretroviral therapy. These receptors all come from a man between 40 and 49 years old with HIV. Each CDR3 is given with its conserved first and last residue. D genes are given only for firm matches. Clone size is given for some rows only: seen once, a few or many times, or a class if the clone is expanded.

NA	TRBV6-1	TRBJ1-6	NA	TGTGCCAGCAGTGAAGCTTATCGGGGGGCTCTGGATAATTCACCCCTCCACTTT	CASSEAYRGALDNSPLHF
NA	TRBV2	TRBJ2-1	NA	TGTGCCAGCAGTCGGACAGTTTACAATGAGCAGTTCTTC	CASSRTVYNEQFF
NA	TRBV11-3	TRBJ2-5	NA	TGTGCCAGCAGCTCCCCGGCGGGGACGTCATTTATAAGCGAGACCCAGTACTTC	CASSSPAGTSFISETQYF
NA	TRBV6-5	TRBJ1-4	NA	TGTGCCAGCAGTAGCCGCGGAGCAACTAATGAAAAACTGTTTTTT	CASSSRGATNEKLFF
NA	TRBV2	TRBJ1-4	NA	TGTGCCAGCATCTCGACGGGGGCCTGGGCGACTAATGAAAAACTGTTTTTT	CASISTGAWATNEKLFF
NA	TRBV6-1	TRBJ1-5	NA	TGTGCCAGCAGTGAATGGGCGGCTAGCAATCAGCCCCAGCATTTT	CASSEWAASNQPQHF
NA	TRBV18	TRBJ2-7	NA	TGTGCCAGCTCACCAAGCCGGGACCCATACGAGCAGTACTTC	CASSPSRDPYEQYF
NA	TRBV4-1	TRBJ2-1	NA	TGCGCCAGCAGCCACGACCTTTATACAGGGTTAAGTGAGCAGTTCTTC	CASSHDLYTGLSEQFF
once	TRBV5-1	TRBJ2-7	TRBD1	TGCGCCAGCAGCTTGGCCCTGTCGGGACAGATGTTCGAGCAGTACTTC	CASSLALSGQMFEQYF
NA	TRBV2	TRBJ2-1	NA	TGTGCCAGCGGCTCACCCAAGCCGGGCTACAATGAGCAGTTCTTC	CASGSPKPGYNEQFF
NA	TRBV18	TRBJ1-5	TRBD1	TGTGCCAGCTCACCCGCCGGGACAGGAGGCAATCAGCCCCAGCATTTT	CASSPAGTGGNQPQHF
few	TRBV4-2	TRBJ1-2	TRBD1	TGTGCCAGCAGCCTTCTGGGGGGACAGGGAGACGGCTACACCTTC	CASSLLGGQGDGYTF
NA	TRBV23-1	TRBJ1-4	NA	TGCGCCAGCAGTCATGGGTATGAAAATGAAAAACTGTTTTTT	CASSHGYENEKLFF
NA	TRBV5-1	TRBJ1-1	NA	TGCGCCAGCAGCTTGGCAAGGGAGACTGAAGCTTTCTTT	CASSLARETEAFF
NA	TRBV28	TRBJ1-1	TRBD1	TGTGCCAGCAGAGGTACCAGGGGGCCCCTCACTGGAGCTTTCTTT	CASRGTRGPLTGAFF
NA	TRBV5-6	TRBJ1-1	NA	TGTGCCAGCAGCTTGGGGGAAAGGGGTAGGAACACTGAAGCTTTCTTT	CASSLGERGRNTEAFF
NA	TRBV7-9	TRBJ2-4	NA	TGTGCCAGCGGAGGAGGGTCAGGCAAAAACATTCAGTACTTC	CASGGGSGKNIQYF
NA	TRBV11-2	TRBJ1-1	NA	TGTGCCAGCAGCTCACAGGGACGCCGTATGAAAGCTTTCTTT	CASSSQGRRMKAFF
NA	TRBV6-6	TRBJ2-7	NA	TGTGCCAGCAGTTACGACAGCTCCTACGAGCAGTACTTC	CASSYDSSYEQYF
NA	TRBV2	TRBJ1-2	TRBD1	TGTGCCAGCAGTGGACAGGGAACTAACTATGGCTACACCTTC	CASSGQGTNYGYTF
NA	TRBV30	TRBJ2-5	NA	TGTGCCTGGAGGTACGGGACGGCTGAGGGGGAGACCCAGTACTTC	CAWRYGTAEGETQYF
NA	TRBV4-1	TRBJ1-2	TRBD1	TGCGCCAGCGAGGAACGGACAGGGGGCGGTCTTGGTGGCTACACCTTC	CASEERTGGGLGGYTF
few	TRBV19	TRBJ2-7	NA	TGTGCCAGTAGCAGGACGGACCGCTACGAGCAGTACTTC	CASSRTDRYEQYF
NA	TRBV5-6	TRBJ1-4	NA	TGTGCCAGCAGCTTGATTGCAACTAATGAAAAACTGTTTTTT	CASSLIATNEKLFF
NA	TRBV13	TRBJ1-2	TRBD1	TGTGCCAGCAGCTTAAACCCGGGACAGGGAAACTATGGCTACACCTTC	CASSLNPGQGNYGYTF
once	TRBV13	TRBJ2-5	NA	TGTGCCAGCAGCGGTCGAAGAGAGACCCAGTACTTC	CASSGRRETQYF
NA	TRBV10-3	TRBJ1-5	TRBD1	TGTGCCATCAGTGACCCCGAAAAAGGGGGCAGCCTCTTCGATCAGCCCCAGCATTTT	CAISDPEKGGSLFDQPQHF
NA	TRBV9	TRBJ2-7	TRBD1	TGTGCCAGCAGCGCAGGGACAGCCCTATCCTACGAGCAGTACTTC	CASSAGTALSYEQYF
NA	TRBV5-8	TRBJ2-5	TRBD1	TGTGCCAGCAGCCGGACAGGGGGCAGTGAGACCCAGTACTTC	CASSRTGGSETQYF
NA	TRBV7-3	TRBJ1-1	NA	TGTGCCAGCAGCTTAGGGGGCAGAACTGAAGCTTTCTTT	CASSLGGRTEAFF
NA	TRBV6-6	TRBJ1-1	TRBD1	TGTGCCAGCCGCCGGGACAGGGGGGTAGACACTGAAGCTTTCTTT	CASRRDRGVDTEAFF
NA	TRBV5-6	TRBJ2-7	NA	TGTGCCAGCAGCTTGACGGCCGCGAGCAGCCAGCAGTACTTC	CASSLTAASSQQYF
NA	TRBV11-2	TRBJ1-5	TRBD1	TGTGCCAGCAGCTGGACAGGGAATCAGCCCCAGCATTTT	CASSWTGNQPQHF
NA	TRBV15	TRBJ1-1	NA	TGTGCCACCAGCAGAGATCTTTTCGGAGGGTTTGAAGCTTTCTTT	CATSRDLFGGFEAFF
NA	TRBV5-8	TRBJ2-3	TRBD1	TGTGCCAGCAGCTGGGGACAGGGCGGCACAGATACGCAGTATTTT	CASSWGQGGTDTQYF
NA	TRBV19	TRBJ1-5	TRBD1	TGTGCCAGTAGTATCTGGACAGGGGGGGGATATGGCAATCAGCCCCAGCATTTT	CASSIWTGGGYGNQPQHF
NA	TRBV19	TRBJ2-1	NA	TGTGCCAGTAGTATGACTAGTCGCTGGGAGCAGTTCTTC	CASSMTSRWEQFF
NA	TRBV5-6	TRBJ2-1	TRBD1	TGTGCCAGCAGTCCGGACAGGTACAATGAGCAGTTCTTC	CASSPDRYNEQFF
NA	TRBV7-8	TRBJ1-4	NA	TGTGCCAGCAGCTGGACTCTTAAAGGGGAAAAACTGTTTTTT	CASSWTLKGEKLFF
NA	TRBV5-1	TRBJ1-5	NA	TGCGCCAGCAGCCCCGGGACAAATGATCAGCCCCAGCATTTT	CASSPGTNDQPQHF
NA	TRBV11-1	TRBJ2-1	NA	TGTGCCAGCAGCTTAGCGCTTTCCGTCAGGGCGTTGGATGAGCAGTTCTTC	CASSLALSVRALDEQFF
few	TRBV5-6	TRBJ1-2	NA	TGTGCCAGCAGCTTGGGGGTTCCCTATGGCTACACCTTC	CASSLGVPYGYTF
NA	TRBV27	TRBJ2-1	TRBD2	TGTGCCAGCAGTTTATACGGGAGGGCCTACAATGAGCAGTTCTTC	CASSLYGRAYNEQFF
NA	TRBV4-2	TRBJ2-5	NA	TGTGCCAGCAGCCCCGGGACTGGTCAAGAGACCCAGTACTTC	CASSPGTGQETQYF
NA	TRBV18	TRBJ2-1	TRBD2	TGTGCCAGCTCACCACCTAGCGGGAGGTACAATGAGCAGTTCTTC	CASSPPSGRYNEQFF
NA	TRBV10-2	TRBJ2-7	TRBD1	TGCGCCAGCAGGGGACAGGTTGATGGGGGTCCCCTCTACGAGCAGTACTTC	CASRGQVDGGPLYEQYF
NA	TRBV7-9	TRBJ2-1	TRBD1	TGTGCCAGCAGACGGGCAGGGGGCAAGTACAATGAGCAGTTCTTC	CASRRAGGKYNEQFF
NA	TRBV2	TRBJ1-2	TRBD1	TGTGCCAGCAGTCCTACCCTTGGGACAGGGATCGGGGGCTACACCTTC	CASSPTLGTGIGGYTF
NA	TRBV6-1	TRBJ1-5	NA	TGTGCCAGCAGTGAAGCATCCGGGGGGTACGGGTCCCAGCATTTT	CASSEASGGYGSQHF
NA	TRBV5-1	TRBJ1-1	NA	TGCGCCAGCAGCTGGGCCGGAGCTGAAGCTTTCTTT	CASSWAGAEAFF
NA	TRBV5-6	TRBJ1-2	NA	TGTGCCAGTGGGGACGGAAACTATGGCTACACCTTC	CASGDGNYGYTF
NA	TRBV5-6	TRBJ1-2	NA	TGTGCCAGCAGCCCCCGGTCAGACTACTATGGCTACACCTTC	CASSPRSDYYGYTF
NA	TRBV6-1	TRBJ2-2	NA	TGTGCCAGCAGTGAAAGCATCGGGGAGCTGTTTTTT	CASSESIGELFF
once	TRBV6-1	TRBJ1-4	NA	TGTGCCAGCAGTGAAACGGACAGAGAAAAACTGTTTTTT	CASSETDREKLFF
once	TRBV11-2	TRBJ2-3	TRBD2	TGTGCCAGCAGAACGTCAAGACCCACTAGCGGGGGCACAGATACGCAGTATTTT	CASRTSRPTSGGTDTQYF
NA	TRBV18	TRBJ2-1	NA	TGTGCCAGCTCAGCCGACGCCAGCTCCTACAATGAGCAGTTCTTC	CASSADASSYNEQFF
NA	TRBV5-1	TRBJ2-7	NA	TGCGCCAGCAGCCCGGTGGGACCCATCTACGAGCAGTACTTC	CASSPVGPIYEQYF
NA	TRBV29-1	TRBJ2-3	TRBD1	TGCAGCGTTGAAGACCTTCGGGACAGTACAGATACGCAGTATTTT	CSVEDLRDSTDTQYF
NA	TRBV5-1	TRBJ1-4	NA	TGCGCCAGCAGCTTGGGGCATACCGCAACTAATGAAAAACTGTTTTTT	CASSLGHTATNEKLFF
NA	TRBV30	TRBJ2-1	TRBD2	TGTGCCTGGAGAGAATTACTAGCGCGGGATTGGAATGAGCAGTTCTTC	CAWRELLARDWNEQFF